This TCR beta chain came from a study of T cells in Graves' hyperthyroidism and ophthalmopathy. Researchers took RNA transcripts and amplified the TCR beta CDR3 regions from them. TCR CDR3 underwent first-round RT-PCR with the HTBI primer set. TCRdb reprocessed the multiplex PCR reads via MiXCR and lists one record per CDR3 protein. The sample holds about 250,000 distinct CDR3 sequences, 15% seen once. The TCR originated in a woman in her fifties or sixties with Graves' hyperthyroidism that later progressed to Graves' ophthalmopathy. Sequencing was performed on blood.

The DNA for the CDR3 is TGTGCCAGCAGCTTGGGGGACAGCCCTAGTAGCAATGAGCAGTTCTTC. Encoded protein: CASSLGDSPSSNEQFF. This chain joins TRBV7-9 and TRBJ2-1, with 7 bases fitting TRBD1. The germline gives CDR1 SEHNR, CDR2 FQNEAQ (reference sequence). This CDR3 contains 16 residues. The V segment lost 3 bases and the J segment 6 bases; nucleotides outside the gene matches: 11.